The rows below give T cell receptor beta chains drawn from one sample of a study of blood T cell repertoires in COVID-19. The method was immunoSEQ multiplex PCR; TCRdb's version includes in-frame clones alone and lacks a portion of them. The repertoire holds about 140,000 clones, approximately 85% seen once, with around 2.9% in the top ten. Source material: peripheral blood. The receptors were sampled from a man between 45 and 60 years old with acute or convalescent COVID-19. The CDR3 runs from the conserved cysteine through the conserved F or W. A D gene is named only where the DNA matches it firmly. For some rows the clone size is stated as once, few or many, or as a class when expanded; others skip it.

V gene: TRBV11-1; D gene: .; J gene: TRBJ2-1; clone size: .; CDR3 DNA: TGTGCCAGCAGCTTATGGGGTTCGGGGATCGATGAGCAGTTCTTC; CDR3 protein: CASSLWGSGIDEQFF
V gene: TRBV10-3; D gene: TRBD2; J gene: TRBJ2-3; clone size: .; CDR3 DNA: TGTGCCATCAGGCCGGGGGGGCTGGAGACAGATACGCAGTATTTT; CDR3 protein: CAIRPGGLETDTQYF
V gene: TRBV5-1; D gene: TRBD1; J gene: TRBJ1-2; clone size: .; CDR3 DNA: TGCGCCAGCAGCCTTGGACAGGGAGCTTATGGCTACACCTTC; CDR3 protein: CASSLGQGAYGYTF
V gene: TRBV4-2; D gene: .; J gene: TRBJ2-5; clone size: .; CDR3 DNA: TGTGCCAGCAGCCTTTGGGGAATCGGGGGTATCCGGGAGACCCAGTACTTC; CDR3 protein: CASSLWGIGGIRETQYF
V gene: TRBV5-4; D gene: .; J gene: TRBJ1-6; clone size: .; CDR3 DNA: TGTGCCAGCAGCTCTGGTTTAGTCGGTTCACCCCTCCACTTT; CDR3 protein: CASSSGLVGSPLHF
V gene: TRBV7-9; D gene: TRBD1; J gene: TRBJ2-7; clone size: .; CDR3 DNA: TGTGCCAGCAGCATCGGGACAGCCTACGAGCAGTACTTC; CDR3 protein: CASSIGTAYEQYF
V gene: TRBV4-1; D gene: .; J gene: TRBJ2-6; clone size: .; CDR3 DNA: TGCGCCAGCAGCCAAGAGAGCACTGGGGCCAACGTCCTGACTTTC; CDR3 protein: CASSQESTGANVLTF
V gene: TRBV19; D gene: TRBD1; J gene: TRBJ1-6; clone size: .; CDR3 DNA: TGTGCCAGTAGACCGACAGGGGTAAATTCACCCCTCCACTTT; CDR3 protein: CASRPTGVNSPLHF
V gene: TRBV6-5; D gene: .; J gene: TRBJ2-4; clone size: .; CDR3 DNA: TGTGCCAGCAGTTACTCGGCAGGTCTAGCCAAAAACATTCAGTACTTC; CDR3 protein: CASSYSAGLAKNIQYF
V gene: TRBV7-2; D gene: .; J gene: TRBJ1-1; clone size: once; CDR3 DNA: TGTGCCAGCAGCTCCTCGTGGGGGAACAGGGAATATGCTGAAGCTTTCTTT; CDR3 protein: CASSSSWGNREYAEAFF
V gene: TRBV7-9; D gene: .; J gene: TRBJ1-1; clone size: few; CDR3 DNA: TGTGCCAGCAGCTTATTAAAGGGGCCAGTTGGGACTGAAGCTTTCTTT; CDR3 protein: CASSLLKGPVGTEAFF
V gene: TRBV27; D gene: .; J gene: TRBJ2-1; clone size: few; CDR3 DNA: TGTGCCAGCAGTTCCGGGAGTTCCTACAATGAGCAGTTCTTC; CDR3 protein: CASSSGSSYNEQFF
V gene: TRBV18; D gene: .; J gene: TRBJ2-7; clone size: .; CDR3 DNA: TGTGCCAGCTCACCTGGGTCACGTCCAGGCGAGCAGTACTTC; CDR3 protein: CASSPGSRPGEQYF
V gene: TRBV11-2; D gene: .; J gene: TRBJ1-2; clone size: once; CDR3 DNA: TGTGCCAGCAGCTTACTTACCCTACAGGGTAACTATGGCTACACCTTC; CDR3 protein: CASSLLTLQGNYGYTF
V gene: TRBV7-8; D gene: .; J gene: TRBJ1-6; clone size: once; CDR3 DNA: TGTGCCAGCAGACGACAGGAGGCTTCACCCCTCCACTTT; CDR3 protein: CASRRQEASPLHF
V gene: TRBV7-2; D gene: .; J gene: TRBJ1-2; clone size: .; CDR3 DNA: TGTGCCAGCAGCTTAGTGGGGGGGGAGGACGACGGCTACACCTTC; CDR3 protein: CASSLVGGEDDGYTF
V gene: TRBV18; D gene: TRBD2; J gene: TRBJ2-6; clone size: .; CDR3 DNA: TGTGCCAGCTCACGCAATAGCGGGGCCTCTGGGGCCAACGTCCTGACTTTC; CDR3 protein: CASSRNSGASGANVLTF
V gene: TRBV5-6; D gene: TRBD1; J gene: TRBJ1-2; clone size: .; CDR3 DNA: TGTGCCAGCAGCTCGGGACAGCTCTACTATGGCTACACCTTC; CDR3 protein: CASSSGQLYYGYTF
V gene: TRBV7-9; D gene: .; J gene: TRBJ2-1; clone size: .; CDR3 DNA: TGTGCCAGCAGCTTTAGCTACAATGAGCAGTTCTTC; CDR3 protein: CASSFSYNEQFF
V gene: TRBV5-1; D gene: .; J gene: TRBJ2-7; clone size: .; CDR3 DNA: TGCGCCAGCAGCTTGGACGGGAAATCCTACGAGCAGTACTTC; CDR3 protein: CASSLDGKSYEQYF
V gene: TRBV7-3; D gene: .; J gene: TRBJ2-3; clone size: .; CDR3 DNA: TGTGCCAGCAGCTTATCCCTGGGGAGAGGCACAGATACGCAGTATTTT; CDR3 protein: CASSLSLGRGTDTQYF
V gene: TRBV2; D gene: .; J gene: TRBJ1-1; clone size: .; CDR3 DNA: TGTGCCAGCAGTACCGGTAGCGGGACTGAAGCTTTCTTT; CDR3 protein: CASSTGSGTEAFF
V gene: TRBV4-2; D gene: .; J gene: TRBJ2-7; clone size: .; CDR3 DNA: TGTGCCAGCAGCCAAGATCTAGCTAGCGCGATCATATATTACGAGCAGTACTTC; CDR3 protein: CASSQDLASAIIYYEQYF
V gene: TRBV14; D gene: TRBD2; J gene: TRBJ2-7; clone size: .; CDR3 DNA: TGTGCCAGCAGCCAAAGGACTAGCGGGAGGGCCTTCGGGCAGTACTTC; CDR3 protein: CASSQRTSGRAFGQYF
V gene: TRBV30; D gene: .; J gene: TRBJ2-5; clone size: .; CDR3 DNA: TGTGCCTCCCGAGGTCGCGGGGGCGGAGAGACCCAGTACTTC; CDR3 protein: CASRGRGGGETQYF
V gene: TRBV5-1; D gene: .; J gene: TRBJ2-3; clone size: .; CDR3 DNA: TGCGCCAGCAGCCAAACTAGCTCTACAGATACGCAGTATTTT; CDR3 protein: CASSQTSSTDTQYF
V gene: TRBV18; D gene: .; J gene: TRBJ1-3; clone size: .; CDR3 DNA: TGTGCCAGCTCACCAGGGGGACAAGGAAACACCATATATTTT; CDR3 protein: CASSPGGQGNTIYF
V gene: TRBV30; D gene: .; J gene: TRBJ2-2; clone size: .; CDR3 DNA: TGTGCCTGGAGTGTACAGGAGTTTGGGGCCACCGGGGAGCTGTTTTTT; CDR3 protein: CAWSVQEFGATGELFF
V gene: TRBV29-1; D gene: TRBD1; J gene: TRBJ1-2; clone size: few; CDR3 DNA: TGCAGCGTCAGAGGACAGGGAGTCTATGGCTACACCTTC; CDR3 protein: CSVRGQGVYGYTF
V gene: TRBV6-5; D gene: TRBD1; J gene: TRBJ1-1; clone size: .; CDR3 DNA: TGTGCCAGCAGTTCCGTGGACAGGGATGAAGCTTTCTTT; CDR3 protein: CASSSVDRDEAFF
V gene: TRBV5-1; D gene: .; J gene: TRBJ2-7; clone size: once; CDR3 DNA: TGCGCCAGCAGCTTTGGGGGGAACTCCTACGAGCAGTACTTC; CDR3 protein: CASSFGGNSYEQYF
V gene: TRBV5-6; D gene: TRBD2; J gene: TRBJ2-5; clone size: .; CDR3 DNA: TGTGCCAGCAGCTTACCGACTAGCGGGGGTTTAGAGACCCAGTACTTC; CDR3 protein: CASSLPTSGGLETQYF
V gene: TRBV19; D gene: .; J gene: TRBJ1-3; clone size: .; CDR3 DNA: TGTGCCAGTAGTATAGATCCGAGAGTCTCTGGAAACACCATATATTTT; CDR3 protein: CASSIDPRVSGNTIYF
V gene: TRBV3-1/TRBV3-2; D gene: TRBD1; J gene: TRBJ1-2; clone size: .; CDR3 DNA: TGTGCCAGCAGCGCCCGGGACAGGGGAGGCTATGGCTACACCTTC; CDR3 protein: CASSARDRGGYGYTF
V gene: TRBV28; D gene: .; J gene: TRBJ1-2; clone size: .; CDR3 DNA: TGTGCCAGCAGTTTGTTTCGGGGTTTAACTATAGTCTATGGCTACACCTTC; CDR3 protein: CASSLFRGLTIVYGYTF
V gene: TRBV19; D gene: TRBD1; J gene: TRBJ1-6; clone size: .; CDR3 DNA: TGTGCCAGTGGGGACAGGAATTCACCCCTCCACTTT; CDR3 protein: CASGDRNSPLHF
V gene: TRBV10-3; D gene: .; J gene: TRBJ2-2; clone size: .; CDR3 DNA: TGTGCCATCAGGGTCTCCGGGATCAACACCGGGGAGCTGTTTTTT; CDR3 protein: CAIRVSGINTGELFF
V gene: TRBV18; D gene: .; J gene: TRBJ2-1; clone size: .; CDR3 DNA: TGTGCCAGCTCACCACAGGGGCTGGCCTACAATGAGCAGTTCTTC; CDR3 protein: CASSPQGLAYNEQFF
V gene: TRBV5-1; D gene: TRBD1; J gene: TRBJ1-1; clone size: .; CDR3 DNA: TGCGCCAGCAGCTTGTCGGGACAGGGAATCACTGAAGCTTTCTTT; CDR3 protein: CASSLSGQGITEAFF
V gene: TRBV27; D gene: TRBD1; J gene: TRBJ1-2; clone size: .; CDR3 DNA: TGTGCCAGCAGTTTGGACGAAGGACAGGATGGCTACACCTTC; CDR3 protein: CASSLDEGQDGYTF
V gene: TRBV7-8; D gene: .; J gene: TRBJ1-3; clone size: .; CDR3 DNA: TGTGCCAGCAGCTTAGTTGCAGGGAGGGTAAACACCATATATTTT; CDR3 protein: CASSLVAGRVNTIYF
V gene: TRBV25-1; D gene: .; J gene: TRBJ1-2; clone size: .; CDR3 DNA: TGTGCCAGCAGTACAACCCTACAGGACCTAGGTGGCTACACCTTC; CDR3 protein: CASSTTLQDLGGYTF
V gene: TRBV29-1; D gene: TRBD1; J gene: TRBJ2-3; clone size: once; CDR3 DNA: TGCAGTGACAGGGCACTAGGAGATACGCAGTATTTT; CDR3 protein: CSDRALGDTQYF
V gene: TRBV11-2; D gene: .; J gene: TRBJ2-3; clone size: .; CDR3 DNA: TGTGCCAGCAGCTTAGGCGGGGGCCTCACAGATACGCAGTATTTT; CDR3 protein: CASSLGGGLTDTQYF
V gene: TRBV27; D gene: .; J gene: TRBJ1-5; clone size: .; CDR3 DNA: TGTGCCAGCAGTTCCACAGGGTCCCATCAGCCCCAGCATTTT; CDR3 protein: CASSSTGSHQPQHF
V gene: TRBV7-3; D gene: .; J gene: TRBJ2-4; clone size: .; CDR3 DNA: TGTGCCAGCAGCTTAAATCGGGGTGAAAACATTCAGTACTTC; CDR3 protein: CASSLNRGENIQYF